This T cell receptor beta chain is from a study of shared clonotypes between healthy human individuals. Looking at the study overall: Three plates were used per donor for CD4 naive, three for CD4 memory, two for CD8 naive and one for CD8 memory. Study-wide results and limits: Around 4.7% of naive CD4 clonotypes were shared across a handful of donors.

The study drew its donors from healthy HIV-negative adults without recent acute infections or vaccinations. Points on this clone: The antigen is not known.

Between the trimmed V and J ends, which lost 1 base and 0 bases, there was a span of 7 bases. In germline, CDR1 is SGHTA, CDR2 FQGNSA. The length of the CDR3 is 15 residues. Method: immunoSEQ multiplex PCR; TCRdb's copy keeps in-frame clones and lacks some. The sample contains about 680,000 clones, around 67% of which appear only once. The receptor comes from a woman aged 25 to 39 in good health. The chain uses TRBV7-2 and TRBJ1-5; no clear D gene. The material sequenced was memory CD4+ T cells sorted from blood. Subset specified: CD45RA-negative fraction. The CDR3 DNA sequence: TGTGCCAGCAGCTTAGAGCTAGCTAGCAATCAGCCCCAGCATTTT. Encoded protein: CASSLELASNQPQHF.